This passage covers 31 T cell receptor beta chains from one sample sequenced in a study of identifying expanded T cells in peripheral blood. Sequencing was performed with immunoSEQ multiplex PCR; in TCRdb, only in-frame clones are kept and a portion is missing. This sample has some 90,000 clones, with approximately 84% found just once. Sample: blood. All receptors come from a person aged 18 to 75 in good health.

J is TRBJ2-1 and V is TRBV5-6; D remains unclear. The V gene lost 0 bases and the J gene lost 6 bases, with 4 bases spanning the gap. Germline values: CDR1 SGHDT, CDR2 YYEEEE. The length of the CDR3 is 12 residues. CDR3 in DNA: TGTGCCAGCAGCTTGGGTGTCAATGAGCAGTTCTTC. Translation: CASSLGVNEQFF.

This clone was seen a single time. This chain joins TRBV15 and TRBJ1-2; 9 bases agree with TRBD1. The CDR3 extends over 12 amino acids. The trim removed 5 bases at V and 5 bases at J, leaving 0 bases unmatched. Germline V CDR1 and CDR2: LNHNV, YYDKDF (reference sequence). CDR3 DNA: TGTGCCACCAGCGACAGGGGGTATGGCTACACCTTC. As protein: CATSDRGYGYTF.

V gene TRBV7-8 combines with J gene TRBJ1-1, with 9 bases identical to TRBD1. In germline, CDR1 is SGHVS, CDR2 FQNEAQ. After removal of 3 bases from V and 10 bases from J, the junction contained 9 bases not matched to a gene. The CDR3 is 14 residues long. CDR3: CASSFTRDRAGAFF. CDR3 in DNA: TGTGCCAGCAGCTTCACCAGGGACAGGGCTGGAGCTTTCTTT.

V is TRBV7-2 and J is TRBJ2-7; D is possibly TRBD2 (5 bases). Germline loops: CDR1 SGHTA, CDR2 FQGNSA. This CDR3 region has 12 residues. The V end was cut by 8 bases, the J end by 9 bases, with 17 bases between. Here the CDR3 reads CASLDPGGPQYF. As DNA, the CDR3 is TGTGCCAGCCTCGACCCTGGAGGTCCGCAGTACTTC.

This chain joins TRBV11-2 and TRBJ2-7, with a weak D call TRBD2 (6 bases). Looked up from germline, CDR1 is SGHAT and CDR2 is FQNNGV. The CDR3 length is 18 residues. The V gene lost 1 base and the J gene lost 4 bases, with 23 bases spanning the gap. In nucleotides, the CDR3 is TGTGCCAGCAGCTTAGGACCGCTTGGCGGGACGGGATTTTACGAGCAGTACTTC. Amino acid sequence: CASSLGPLGGTGFYEQYF. The complete variable domain, with remaining parts taken from reference TRBV11-2 and TRBJ2-7, reads EAGVAQSPRYKIIEKRQSVAFWCNPISGHATLYWYQQILGQGPKLLIQFQNNGVVDDSQLPKDRFSAERLKGVDSTLKIQPAKLEDSAVYLCASSLGPLGGTGFYEQYFGPGTRLTVT.

The chain has TRBV18 and TRBJ2-1; TRBD2 agrees at 9 bases. J gave up 8 bases and V 3 bases, and 11 bases lay outside the gene matches. Germline CDR1 is KGHSH and CDR2 is LQKENI. The CDR3 has 16 amino acids. The DNA for the CDR3 is TGTGCCAGCTCACCGGCCGGGCGGGGGGGTCTGGATGAGCAGTTCTTC. This gives the protein CASSPAGRGGLDEQFF.

The gene calls are TRBV5-6 and TRBJ1-2; 7 nucleotides match TRBD1. The CDR3 runs to 17 residues. Germline lookup yields CDR1 SGHDT and CDR2 YYEEEE. V lost 5 bases and J lost 1; bases outside the gene matches: 14. Here the CDR3 DNA reads TGTGCCAGCAGGCGGGACAGACGCCCTGATTTTAACTATGGCTACACCTTC. Translating it yields CASRRDRRPDFNYGYTF.

The rearrangement uses TRBV5-5 and TRBJ1-3; D uncertain. The CDR3 is 13 amino acids. Looked up from germline, CDR1 is SGHKS and CDR2 is YYEKEE (reference sequence). The V end lost 7 bases, the J end lost 9 bases, and 17 bases lay between the germline ends. DNA of the CDR3: TGTGCCAGCGAATTATTAGAGCGGAGCACCATATATTTT. Residues: CASELLERSTIYF.

The V and J genes are TRBV2 and TRBJ1-5; D remains ambiguous. Germline V gene sequence: CDR1 SNHLY, CDR2 FYNNEI. The V end lost 6 bases, the J end lost 0 bases, and 6 bases lay between the germline ends. There are 13 residues in the CDR3. The CDR3 is CASRSYSNQPQHF. In DNA, the CDR3 is TGTGCCAGCAGAAGTTATAGCAATCAGCCCCAGCATTTT.

By share of the sample, this clone is medium-sized. V is TRBV19 and J is TRBJ1-2; possibly TRBD1 for D (6 bases). CDR1 is LNHDA, CDR2 SQIVND, per germline (reference sequence). This CDR3 spans 14 amino acids. V lost 6 bases and J 4 bases, leaving 15 bases between the germline ends. CDR3 residues: CASRLTGLGYGYTF. The CDR3 DNA follows: TGTGCCAGTAGGTTAACAGGGCTTGGCTATGGCTACACCTTC.

The chain recombines TRBV6-5 with TRBJ1-6; TRBD1 matches 11 bases. The V and J ends lost 7 bases and 9 bases, in that order; junction bases with no gene match: 8. The CDR3 sequence is 15 residues long. The germline gives CDR1 MNHEY, CDR2 SVGAGI. CDR3 amino acids: CASKQRGTGGSPLHF. The CDR3 DNA is TGTGCCAGCAAACAGAGAGGGACAGGGGGTTCACCCCTCCACTTT.

The chain recombines TRBV19 with TRBJ2-3; 9 nucleotides agree with TRBD2. This CDR3 spans 16 amino acids. Germline values: CDR1 LNHDA, CDR2 SQIVND (reference sequence). The J segment lost 2 bases and the V segment lost 5 bases, leaving 8 bases of the junction unmatched. CDR3 DNA sequence: TGTGCCAGTAGTGCCTCTCGCGGGGGGGTCACAGATACGCAGTATTTT. As protein: CASSASRGGVTDTQYF.

The V and J genes are TRBV6-1 and TRBJ2-7; D may be TRBD1 (6 bases). Per the germline V gene, CDR1 is MNHNS and CDR2 is SASEGT. The CDR3 runs to 12 residues. V gave up 11 bases and J gave up 0 bases, with 11 bases separating them. The CDR3 region has the DNA TGTGCCGGTCGGGACAACTCCTACGAGCAGTACTTC. It is translated as CAGRDNSYEQYF.

The chain links TRBV7-9 to TRBJ2-3; 11 positions agree with TRBD2. The V gene end was trimmed by 6 bases and the J gene end by 0 bases; junction bases not matched to a gene: 5. The V gene's germline CDR1 is SEHNR and CDR2 FQNEAQ (reference sequence). The CDR3 consists of 16 residues. The CDR3 here is CASRIAGGPSTDTQYF. The CDR3 DNA reads TGTGCCAGCAGGATAGCGGGGGGGCCTAGCACAGATACGCAGTATTTT.

The rearrangement links TRBV19 to TRBJ1-5; D is unresolved. The CDR3 extends over 15 amino acids. Germline V gene sequence: CDR1 LNHDA, CDR2 SQIVND (reference sequence). The V end was cut by 3 bases, the J end by 6 bases, with 15 bases between. The CDR3: CASSMPGIVPQPQHF. The CDR3 bases are TGTGCCAGTAGTATGCCAGGAATTGTGCCTCAGCCCCAGCATTTT.

This chain links TRBV6-6 with TRBJ2-7; D might be TRBD2 (6 bases). The CDR3 contains 16 residues. Germline assignment: CDR1 MNHNY and CDR2 SVGAGI (reference sequence). Trimming pared 4 bases from V and 2 bases from J, leaving 18 bases between. CDR3 sequence: CASSFLVLGGPYEQYF. As DNA, the CDR3 is TGTGCCAGCAGTTTCTTGGTTCTCGGGGGACCCTACGAGCAGTACTTC.

A single count supports this clone. V and J are TRBV7-2 and TRBJ1-5; the D is unclear. Germline V gives CDR1 SGHTA, CDR2 FQGNSA. V was trimmed by 5 bases and J by 5 bases, leaving 16 bases between them. The CDR3 length is 15 residues. The CDR3 sequence is CASSPDGRIDQPQHF. Written as DNA, the CDR3 is TGTGCCAGCAGCCCCGACGGACGAATTGATCAGCCCCAGCATTTT.

In DNA form, the CDR3 reads TGCGCCAGCAAACAGGGGGAAAGGGAGACCCAGTACTTC. Protein product: CASKQGERETQYF. The chain uses TRBV5-1 and TRBJ2-5; 8 positions agree with TRBD1. V lost 6 bases, J lost 5 bases, and 6 bases stayed unmatched. CDR3 length equals 13 residues. CDR1 is SGHRS and CDR2 is YFSETQ in the germline V gene. Drawing the rest from reference TRBV5-1 and TRBJ2-5, the complete variable domain is KAGVTQTPRYLIKTRGQQVTLSCSPISGHRSVSWYQQTPGQGLQFLFEYFSETQRNKGNFPGRFSGRQFSNSRSEMNVSTLELGDSALYLCASKQGERETQYFGPGTRLLVL.

This clone was recorded once. The chain recombines TRBV29-1 with TRBJ1-2; no firm D call. Trimming left V 4 bases short and J 5 bases short, with 11 bases between. CDR3 length: 12 residues. Germline V gives CDR1 SQVTM, CDR2 ANQGSEA. The CDR3 DNA sequence: TGCAGCGTTGGTGGCAGCCCTTATGGCTACACCTTC. Amino acid sequence: CSVGGSPYGYTF.

The genes are TRBV6-5 and TRBJ1-2; 7 nucleotides line up with TRBD1. From germline, CDR1 is MNHEY and CDR2 SVGAGI. This CDR3 spans 14 amino acids. V lost 6 bases and J lost 4; bases outside the gene matches: 8. The CDR3 reads CASSRGQALYGYTF. CDR3 nucleotides: TGTGCCAGCAGCCGCGGACAGGCCCTCTATGGCTACACCTTC.

The J gene is TRBJ1-2, the V gene TRBV7-2; a possible D gene is TRBD1 (5 bases). CDR1 is SGHTA and CDR2 is FQGNSA in the germline V gene. Deletions cut 3 bases from V and 3 bases from J, with 8 bases between. This CDR3 is built from 13 residues. The CDR3 DNA sequence: TGTGCCAGCAGCTTTATGACAGACTATGGCTACACCTTC. It encodes CASSFMTDYGYTF. Full variable domain (outside the CDR3, taken from reference TRBV7-2 and TRBJ1-2): GAGVSQSPSNKVTEKGKDVELRCDPISGHTALYWYRQSLGQGLEFLIYFQGNSAPDKSGLPSDRFSAERTGGSVSTLTIQRTQQEDSAVYLCASSFMTDYGYTFGSGTRLTVV.

The table lists this clone with a count of one. The germline gene is not matched at one end of the junction; a read error may be the cause. The rearrangement links TRBV6-5 to TRBJ1-5, with D possibly being TRBD1 (5 bases). Per germline, CDR1 MNHEY and CDR2 SVGAGI. This CDR3 contains 15 residues. CDR3 sequence (DNA): TGTGCCAGCAGCTACTTGGGGGGGGGAGATCAGCCCCAGCATTTT. Residues: CASSYLGGGDQPQHF.

The chain has TRBV18 and TRBJ2-7; the D is unclear. Looked up from germline, CDR1 is KGHSH and CDR2 is LQKENI. Trimming pared 2 bases from V and 0 bases from J, leaving 5 bases between. This CDR3 is 13 amino acids long. The CDR3 spells CASSPGYSYEQYF. DNA for the CDR3: TGTGCCAGCTCACCAGGGTACTCCTACGAGCAGTACTTC.

The V call is TRBV6-5, the J call TRBJ1-2; D possibly corresponds to TRBD1 (5 bases). This CDR3 contains 14 residues. The germline V gene has CDR1 MNHEY and CDR2 SVGAGI. Trimming removed 0 bases at V and 2 bases at J, with 7 bases between. Written as DNA, the CDR3 is TGTGCCAGCAGTTACTCGTACAGGAACTATGGCTACACCTTC. Translating gives CASSYSYRNYGYTF.

The chain employs TRBV23-1 and TRBJ2-7; 8 bases fit TRBD1. TRBV23-1 is assigned to the ORF class and has an uncertain function. This CDR3 has 17 residues. The trim removed 0 bases at V and 5 bases at J, leaving 12 bases unmatched. The CDR3 loop is CASSQSSRTGMVHEQYF. The CDR3 bases are TGCGCCAGCAGTCAATCGAGTAGGACAGGGATGGTCCACGAGCAGTACTTC.

This rearrangement joins TRBV13 to TRBJ1-1; a possible D gene is TRBD1 (6 bases). CDR3 length equals 15 residues. Germline V CDR1 and CDR2: PRHDT, FYEKMQ (reference sequence). V was clipped by 5 bases and J by 0 bases, with 13 bases between them. CDR3 nucleotides: TGTGCCAGCAGCCCCTTAGGGGGTATGAACACTGAAGCTTTCTTT. Translation: CASSPLGGMNTEAFF. Full variable domain (remainder filled in from reference TRBV13 and TRBJ1-1): AAGVIQSPRHLIKEKRETATLKCYPIPRHDTVYWYQQGPGQDPQFLISFYEKMQSDKGSIPDRFSAQQFSDYHSELNMSSLELGDSALYFCASSPLGGMNTEAFFGQGTRLTVV.

The chain joins TRBV9 to TRBJ2-1; TRBD1 agrees at 12 bases. CDR1 and CDR2 from the germline V gene are SGDLS and YYNGEE. The CDR3 consists of 16 residues. J gave up 10 bases and V 2 bases, and 10 bases lay outside the gene matches. The CDR3, as DNA: TGTGCCAGCAGCGTGCCGGGACAGGGGGCTTCGAGGGAGCAGTTCTTC. Its translation: CASSVPGQGASREQFF. Supplemented by reference TRBV9 and TRBJ2-1, the full variable domain reads DSGVTQTPKHLITATGQRVTLRCSPRSGDLSVYWYQQSLDQGLQFLIQYYNGEERAKGNILERFSAQQFPDLHSELNLSSLELGDSALYFCASSVPGQGASREQFFGPGTRLTVL.

This chain joins TRBV11-2 and TRBJ1-4; 11 nucleotides line up with TRBD1. The junction had 10 bases not matched to a gene; V was cut back by 6 bases and J by 10 bases. There are 15 residues in the CDR3. Germline CDR1 and CDR2: SGHAT and FQNNGV. CDR3: CASRPTGTGGVKLFF. CDR3 bases: TGTGCCAGCAGACCGACCGGGACAGGGGGTGTAAAACTGTTTTTT.

The V gene is TRBV5-1, the J gene TRBJ2-7; possibly TRBD2 for D (5 bases). The CDR3 is 15 residues long. The V gene lost 0 bases and the J gene lost 4 bases, with 14 bases spanning the gap. The germline gives CDR1 SGHRS, CDR2 YFSETQ. This CDR3 reads CASSLAKDSRYEQYF. The DNA for the CDR3 is TGCGCCAGCAGCTTGGCCAAGGACTCCCGTTACGAGCAGTACTTC.

The rearrangement joins TRBV19 to TRBJ2-3, with 7 bases lining up with TRBD1. CDR1 and CDR2 from the germline V gene are LNHDA and SQIVND (reference sequence). With 7 bases clipped from V and 4 bases from J, the junction kept 17 bases outside the gene matches. This CDR3 region has 17 residues. The CDR3 nucleotides read TGTGCCAGTATCCCTACAAGACAGGGTAGAGGGGCAGATACGCAGTATTTT. Translated: CASIPTRQGRGADTQYF.

This chain connects TRBV7-6 to TRBJ1-2, with TRBD1 as a possible D gene (5 bases). Germline CDR1 reads SGHVS; CDR2 reads FNYEAQ. Trimming took off 2 bases at V and 2 bases at J, with 18 bases between the two ends. The CDR3 spans 17 residues. This CDR3 reads CASSLYTRPDMNYGYTF. In DNA, the CDR3 is TGTGCCAGCAGCTTATACACGAGGCCGGACATGAACTATGGCTACACCTTC.